The T cell receptor (beta chain) described here comes from a study of neurological immune-mediated disorders. Findings and limits, study-wide: Sharing of CDR3 amino acid sequences among expanded clones across subjects was absent, suggesting private repertoires in all groups.

TCRdb re-called the 5' RACE reads with MiXCR, one entry per CDR3 protein. The table has 55,000 or so distinct CDR3 sequences, roughly 4.6% seen once; the top ten hold 2.9%. V lost 3 bases and J lost 0; bases outside the gene matches: 6. CDR1 and CDR2 from the germline V gene are ENHRY and SYGVKD. The CDR3 is 16 residues long. This clonotype was found many times. Its antigen is undetermined. Sequencing was carried out using PBMCs. This TCR was recovered from a man in his fifties with multiple sclerosis. This chain links TRBV10-3 with TRBJ2-7; TRBD2 matches 9 bases. CDR3 sequence reads: CAISDPYSGSSYEQYF. Written as DNA, the CDR3 is TGTGCCATCAGTGACCCCTATAGCGGGAGCTCCTACGAGCAGTACTTC.